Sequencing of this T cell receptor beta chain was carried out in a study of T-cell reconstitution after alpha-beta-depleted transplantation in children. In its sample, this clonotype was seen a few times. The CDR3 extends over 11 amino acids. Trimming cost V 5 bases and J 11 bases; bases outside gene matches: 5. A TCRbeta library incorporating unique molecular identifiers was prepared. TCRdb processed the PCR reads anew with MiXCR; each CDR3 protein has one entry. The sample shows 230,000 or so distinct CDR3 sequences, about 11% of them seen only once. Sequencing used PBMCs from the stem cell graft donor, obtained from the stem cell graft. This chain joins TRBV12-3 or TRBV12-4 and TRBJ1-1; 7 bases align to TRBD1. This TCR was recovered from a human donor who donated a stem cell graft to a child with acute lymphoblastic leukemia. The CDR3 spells CASSETGFAFF. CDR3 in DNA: TGTGCCAGCAGTGAGACAGGGTTTGCTTTCTTT.